The 31 T cell receptor beta chains listed next were all sequenced from one sample in a study of spatial heterogeneity in lung cancer. Time point of the sample: sample taken at primary tumor resection. TCRdb used MiXCR to reprocess the 5' RACE reads, holding one entry per CDR3 protein. The sample includes approximately 25,000 distinct CDR3 sequences, around 3.2% of them seen just once. The sample here was PBMCs, taken at surgery. The receptors stem from a female donor with early-stage non-small cell lung cancer.

This clonotype was picked up many times. This sequence joins TRBV9 and TRBJ2-2; D is unresolved. The CDR3 contains 12 residues. Germline V gives CDR1 SGDLS, CDR2 YYNGEE. The V end lost 0 bases, the J end lost 6 bases, and 3 bases lay between the germline ends. CDR3 protein: CASSVEPGELFF. CDR3 coding DNA: TGTGCCAGCAGCGTAGAGCCCGGGGAGCTGTTTTTT.

This clonotype was counted at least ten times. The rearrangement uses TRBV5-1 and TRBJ1-5, with a possible D match to TRBD1 (5 bases). The CDR3 runs 14 residues. Germline V lookup: CDR1 SGHRS, CDR2 YFSETQ. Trimming removed 0 bases at V and 5 bases at J, with 9 bases between. As DNA, the CDR3 is TGCGCCAGCAGCTTGGAGGGGAACGATCAGCCCCAGCATTTT. Translated, it gives CASSLEGNDQPQHF. The full variable domain, its missing parts supplied by reference TRBV5-1 and TRBJ1-5, is KAGVTQTPRYLIKTRGQQVTLSCSPISGHRSVSWYQQTPGQGLQFLFEYFSETQRNKGNFPGRFSGRQFSNSRSEMNVSTLELGDSALYLCASSLEGNDQPQHFGDGTRLSIL.

This clonotype was found a few times. V and J are TRBV6-4 and TRBJ1-5; D ambiguous. Germline V CDR1 and CDR2: MRHNA, SNTAGT. V was pared by 2 bases and J by 7 bases, with 12 bases between. CDR3 size: 14 residues. The CDR3 DNA sequence: TGTGCCAGCAGTGACATAGAGGGTGCCCAGCCCCAGCATTTT. It encodes CASSDIEGAQPQHF.

This clonotype appeared many times. The chain combines TRBV10-1 with TRBJ2-2; D gene ambiguous. The V gene lost 5 bases and the J gene lost 5 bases, with 6 bases spanning the gap. Germline assignment: CDR1 WNHNN and CDR2 SYGVQD (reference sequence). This CDR3 spans 12 amino acids. The CDR3 sequence: CASSFSTGELFF. The CDR3 DNA follows: TGCGCCAGCAGTTTTTCGACCGGGGAGCTGTTTTTT.

The chain has TRBV5-1 and TRBJ1-2, with 7 bases lining up with TRBD1. The germline CDR1 and CDR2 sequences are SGHRS and YFSETQ. There are 16 residues in the CDR3. Trimming took 0 bases from V and 4 from J; bases not matched to a gene: 9. CDR3 sequence: CASSLASTGLIYGYTF. The CDR3 DNA is TGCGCCAGCAGCTTGGCCTCGACAGGGCTAATCTATGGCTACACCTTC.

This clonotype was counted many times. V usage is TRBV10-3 and J usage is TRBJ2-3; 9 bases are a match to TRBD1. V lost 2 bases to trimming and J lost 4 bases; unmatched junction nucleotides: 10. The CDR3 has 17 residues. Germline loops: CDR1 ENHRY, CDR2 SYGVKD. The DNA for the CDR3 is TGTGCCATCAGTGAGAAACCGGACAGGGGAGTCCCAGATACGCAGTATTTT. It specifies CAISEKPDRGVPDTQYF.

A few counts support this clonotype. This CDR3 is CSGERTEAFF. CDR3 in DNA: TGCAGCGGGGAGCGGACTGAAGCTTTCTTT. The chain has TRBV29-1 and TRBJ1-1, with unresolved D. The CDR3 has 10 amino acids. V lost 7 bases to trimming and J lost 5 bases, with 8 bases between them. CDR1 is SQVTM and CDR2 is ANQGSEA in the germline V gene.

In this sample, this clonotype turned up many times. The V call is TRBV20-1, the J call TRBJ2-7; 9 bases fit TRBD2. The CDR3 loop spans 12 amino acids. From germline, CDR1 is DFQATT and CDR2 SNEGSKA (reference sequence). CDR3 sequence: CVAGDLPYEQYF. DNA for the CDR3: TGCGTAGCGGGGGACCTTCCCTACGAGCAGTACTTC.

This clonotype was observed at least ten times. The rearrangement joins TRBV20-1 to TRBJ1-1; D ambiguous. Trimming took off 2 bases at V and 8 bases at J, with 18 bases between the two ends. Germline V lookup: CDR1 DFQATT, CDR2 SNEGSKA (reference sequence). This CDR3 spans 14 amino acids. The CDR3 DNA sequence: TGCAGTGCTAGACGTGTAGACGCCCGGGAGGAAGCTTTCTTT. This encodes CSARRVDAREEAFF.

There are many counts of this clonotype. One junction end disagrees with the germline gene, perhaps due to a read error. V gene TRBV7-7 combines with J gene TRBJ2-1, with TRBD1 identical over 8 bases. The CDR3 contains 12 residues. CDR1 is SSHAT and CDR2 is FNYEAQ in the germline V gene (reference sequence). CDR3 nucleotides: TGTGCTAGCAGCGGACAGGGAAATGAGCAGTTCTTC. The encoded protein is CASSGQGNEQFF.

This clonotype has at least ten counts. The chain combines TRBV20-1 with TRBJ1-1; 9 bases are shared with TRBD1. The junction had 5 bases not matched to a gene; V was cut back by 3 bases and J by 6 bases. The CDR3 extends over 13 amino acids. From germline, CDR1 is DFQATT and CDR2 SNEGSKA (reference sequence). DNA of the CDR3: TGCAGTGCTAGGGACAGGGGTCTTCCTGAAGCTTTCTTT. Its translation: CSARDRGLPEAFF.

This clonotype was seen at least ten times. The V call is TRBV10-3, the J call TRBJ1-1; D unclear. CDR1 and CDR2 from the germline V gene are ENHRY and SYGVKD. The CDR3 covers 13 residues. Trimming pared 9 bases from V and 2 bases from J, leaving 13 bases between. In DNA, the CDR3 is TGTGCCATGTCGTACGGACTCAACACTGAAGCTTTCTTT. It codes for CAMSYGLNTEAFF.

Ten or more counts support this clonotype. V is TRBV30 and J is TRBJ2-7; the D gene is possibly TRBD2 (6 bases). The ends were cut back, 3 bases at V and 6 bases at J, with 12 bases in the middle. The CDR3 is 12 amino acids. Per germline, CDR1 GTSNPN and CDR2 SVGIG (reference sequence). In nucleotides, the CDR3 is TGTGCCTGGAGCCCGGGGGTGGGCGAGCAGTACTTC. The encoded protein is CAWSPGVGEQYF.

In its sample, this clonotype was seen many times. The rearrangement uses TRBV5-1 and TRBJ2-7; weak D call: TRBD1 (5 bases). The CDR3 runs to 14 residues. Germline V gene data show CDR1 as SGHRS and CDR2 as YFSETQ. V lost 2 bases, J lost 3 bases, and 12 bases lay in between. The CDR3 loop is CASSFDSPHYEQYF. CDR3 nucleotide sequence: TGCGCCAGCAGCTTTGACAGCCCTCACTACGAGCAGTACTTC.

This clonotype was counted ten times or more. This chain connects TRBV7-9 to TRBJ2-3, with unresolved D. From germline, CDR1 is SEHNR and CDR2 FQNEAQ (reference sequence). V gave up 3 bases and J gave up 2 bases, with 9 bases separating them. The CDR3 loop spans 14 amino acids. The CDR3 DNA is TGTGCCAGCAGCTTTGCCCAGAACACAGATACGCAGTATTTT. It translates to CASSFAQNTDTQYF.

This clonotype was found many times. The chain employs TRBV7-2 and TRBJ2-7; TRBD2 might be the D (7 bases). Germline CDR1 is SGHTA and CDR2 is FQGNSA. CDR3 length: 14 residues. The ends were cut back, 7 bases at V and 1 base at J, with 14 bases in the middle. CDR3 in amino acids: CASTGGQGSYEQYF. CDR3 nucleotides: TGTGCCAGCACCGGGGGGCAGGGATCCTACGAGCAGTACTTC.

The table lists this clonotype with many counts. V usage is TRBV7-6 and J usage is TRBJ2-1; 7 positions match TRBD1. The junction had 18 bases not matched to a gene; V was cut back by 5 bases and J by 5 bases. Germline V gene sequence: CDR1 SGHVS, CDR2 FNYEAQ. The CDR3 is made up of 18 amino acids. The CDR3 nucleotides read TGTGCCAGCAGCCCCGGGATCCGAGACAGGGATGCTCACAATGAGCAGTTCTTC. Translating gives CASSPGIRDRDAHNEQFF. The full variable domain, its missing parts supplied by reference TRBV7-6 and TRBJ2-1, is GAGVSQSPRYKVTKRGQDVALRCDPISGHVSLYWYRQALGQGPEFLTYFNYEAQQDKSGLPNDRFSAERPEGSISTLTIQRTEQRDSAMYRCASSPGIRDRDAHNEQFFGPGTRLTVL.

This clonotype was seen at least ten times. The chain uses TRBV7-2 and TRBJ1-1, with a weak D call TRBD1 (5 bases). The CDR3 is made up of 13 amino acids. Trimming removed 3 bases at V and 1 base at J, with 6 bases between. Germline loops: CDR1 SGHTA, CDR2 FQGNSA. In nucleotides, the CDR3 is TGTGCCAGCAGCTTCGGGGGGAACACTGAAGCTTTCTTT. Translation gives CASSFGGNTEAFF. Based on the CDR3 plus reference TRBV7-2 and TRBJ1-1, the full variable domain is GAGVSQSPSNKVTEKGKDVELRCDPISGHTALYWYRQSLGQGLEFLIYFQGNSAPDKSGLPSDRFSAERTGGSVSTLTIQRTQQEDSAVYLCASSFGGNTEAFFGQGTRLTVV.

On this clonotype: A read error may account for a junction end that differs from germline. The chain combines TRBV5-4 with TRBJ2-5; D gene uncertain. CDR1 is SGHNT, CDR2 YYREEE, per germline (reference sequence). The CDR3 contains 13 residues. The CDR3: CANSLESPETQYF. Here the CDR3 DNA reads TGTGCCAACAGCTTAGAGAGCCCAGAGACCCAGTACTTC.

This clonotype was counted many times. The chain is built from TRBV5-6 and TRBJ2-7, with TRBD2 matching 12 bases. V lost 6 bases to trimming and J lost 3 bases; unmatched junction nucleotides: 4. From germline, CDR1 is SGHDT and CDR2 YYEEEE. The CDR3 runs to 14 residues. CDR3 in amino acids: CASTTSGSIYEQYF. CDR3 DNA: TGTGCCAGCACGACTAGCGGGAGTATCTACGAGCAGTACTTC.

This clonotype was counted at least ten times. This chain links TRBV12-3 or TRBV12-4 with TRBJ2-3; no clear D. V lost 3 bases to trimming and J lost 0 bases, with 10 bases between them. The CDR3 consists of 15 residues. CDR3 coding DNA: TGTGCCAGCAGTTTTGGCGGAGTAAGCACAGATACGCAGTATTTT. Translation gives CASSFGGVSTDTQYF.

The table lists this clonotype with many counts. The V and J genes are TRBV27 and TRBJ1-1, with a possible D match to TRBD1 (6 bases). V was trimmed by 5 bases and J by 6 bases, leaving 19 bases between them. The CDR3 sequence is 15 residues long. The germline V gene encodes CDR1 MNHEY and CDR2 SMNVEV (reference sequence). The CDR3 nucleotides read TGTGCCAGCAGTCAAGGAGGGGGTAAAAGCCCTGAAGCTTTCTTT. Its translation: CASSQGGGKSPEAFF.

This clonotype appeared a few times. The chain joins TRBV6-6 to TRBJ2-3; 7 bases align to TRBD2. V dropped 6 bases and J dropped 1; count of bases not matched to a gene: 10. Germline CDR1 reads MNHNY; CDR2 reads SVGAGI (reference sequence). This CDR3 has 16 amino acids. The CDR3 DNA follows: TGTGCCAGCAGACCCTCTCGGGGAGGGGGCACAGATACGCAGTATTTT. This translates into CASRPSRGGGTDTQYF.

At least ten counts were recorded for this clonotype. The gene calls are TRBV20-1 and TRBJ2-3, with 7 bases aligning to TRBD1. Germline V CDR1 and CDR2: DFQATT, SNEGSKA (reference sequence). The CDR3 is 14 amino acids. V was pared by 1 base and J by 0 bases, with 1 base of the junction left unmatched. The CDR3 region has the DNA TGCAGTGCTAGAGGGACAGGAAGCACAGATACGCAGTATTTT. Translating gives CSARGTGSTDTQYF.

This clonotype was seen ten or more times. The rearrangement links TRBV27 to TRBJ2-3, with 12 nucleotides matching TRBD2. Looked up from germline, CDR1 is MNHEY and CDR2 is SMNVEV (reference sequence). The CDR3 is 16 amino acids. V was pared by 4 bases and J by 2 bases, with 4 bases of the junction left unmatched. The CDR3 nucleotides are TGTGCCAGCAGTTCGAGGACTAGCGGGGACACAGATACGCAGTATTTT. Its translation is CASSSRTSGDTDTQYF.

Ten or more counts support this clonotype. This chain links TRBV29-1 with TRBJ1-1; 9 bases align to TRBD1. V lost 4 bases and J lost 2; bases outside the gene matches: 5. From germline, CDR1 is SQVTM and CDR2 ANQGSEA. This CDR3 comprises 14 residues. CDR3 sequence reads: CSVAGDRDNTEAFF. CDR3 nucleotide sequence: TGCAGCGTTGCCGGGGACAGGGATAACACTGAAGCTTTCTTT.

This chain connects TRBV5-6 to TRBJ2-1; a weak D match, TRBD1 (5 bases). V was cut by 4 bases and J by 4 bases, with 18 bases left in between. The germline V gene encodes CDR1 SGHDT and CDR2 YYEEEE. The CDR3 consists of 16 residues. In nucleotides, the CDR3 is TGTGCCAGCAGCGGCGAGGAGACAGTAAATTACAATGAGCAGTTCTTC. Its translation is CASSGEETVNYNEQFF.

This clonotype was counted ten times or more. CDR3 sequence: CASSLGTAGRTEAFF. CDR3 bases: TGCGCCAGCAGCTTGGGGACAGCGGGGAGGACTGAAGCTTTCTTT. The V call is TRBV5-1, the J call TRBJ1-1; TRBD1 is a possible D gene (6 bases). V shed 0 bases and J shed 5 bases, with 14 bases lying between them. CDR1 and CDR2 (germline): SGHRS, YFSETQ. The CDR3 totals 15 residues. Combining the CDR3 with reference TRBV5-1 and TRBJ1-1 gives the whole variable domain KAGVTQTPRYLIKTRGQQVTLSCSPISGHRSVSWYQQTPGQGLQFLFEYFSETQRNKGNFPGRFSGRQFSNSRSEMNVSTLELGDSALYLCASSLGTAGRTEAFFGQGTRLTVV.

In this sample, this clonotype turned up many times. The chain has TRBV6-1 and TRBJ2-2; D is ambiguous. The CDR3 covers 16 residues. Germline V gene lookup returns CDR1 MNHNS and CDR2 SASEGT. V lost 4 bases to trimming and J lost 0 bases, with 12 bases between them. This CDR3 is CASSALVGTNTGELFF. The CDR3 DNA reads as TGTGCCAGCAGTGCCTTAGTGGGCACGAACACCGGGGAGCTGTTTTTT.

This clonotype was recorded at least ten times. This chain joins TRBV14 and TRBJ2-1, with D unclear. This CDR3 is 12 amino acids long. The germline gives CDR1 SGHDN, CDR2 FVKESK. Trimming removed 5 bases from V and 9 bases from J, with 11 bases in between. The CDR3 DNA sequence: TGTGCCAGCAGCTCTTGGGCGTCTGAGCAGTTCTTC. Its protein product is CASSSWASEQFF.

This clonotype showed up just once. The rearrangement uses TRBV7-9 and TRBJ2-1; D gene ambiguous. The CDR3 has 14 residues. Trimming took off 0 bases at V and 9 bases at J, with 12 bases between the two ends. Germline V gives CDR1 SEHNR, CDR2 FQNEAQ (reference sequence). DNA for the CDR3: TGTGCCAGCAGCTTAGCGGGGTCGGACGGTGAGCAGTTCTTC. Protein sequence: CASSLAGSDGEQFF.